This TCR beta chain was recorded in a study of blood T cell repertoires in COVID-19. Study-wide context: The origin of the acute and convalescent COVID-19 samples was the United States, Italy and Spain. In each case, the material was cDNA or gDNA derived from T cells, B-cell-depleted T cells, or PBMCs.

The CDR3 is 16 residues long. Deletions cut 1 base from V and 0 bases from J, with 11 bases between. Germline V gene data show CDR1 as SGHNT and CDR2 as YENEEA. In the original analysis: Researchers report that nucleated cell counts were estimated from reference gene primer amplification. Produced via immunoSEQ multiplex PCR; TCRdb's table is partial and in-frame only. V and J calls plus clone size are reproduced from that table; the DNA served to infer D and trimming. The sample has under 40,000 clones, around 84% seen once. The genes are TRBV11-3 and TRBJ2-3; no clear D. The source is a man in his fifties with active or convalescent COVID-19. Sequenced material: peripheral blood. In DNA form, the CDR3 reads TGTGCCAGCAGCTTAGGCCAGACAACTAGCACAGATACGCAGTATTTT. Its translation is CASSLGQTTSTDTQYF.